This passage covers 5 T cell receptor beta chains from one sample sequenced in a study of blood T cells in healthy people across ages. A second PCR of 7 to 11 cycles used a sample-barcoded 5' primer and a J-beta primer mix. TCRdb fed the 5' RACE reads into MiXCR, producing one record per CDR3 protein. The table lists roughly 1.6 million distinct CDR3 sequences, approximately 32% of them singletons. Material: blood. These receptors all stem from a woman under 40 in good health.

This clonotype was observed at least ten times. The genes are TRBV12-3 or TRBV12-4 and TRBJ1-1; D is uncertain. Trimming took off 5 bases at V and 7 bases at J, with 20 bases between the two ends. There are 15 residues in the CDR3. The CDR3: CASSPSAAIMGEAFF. CDR3 DNA: TGTGCCAGCAGTCCCAGTGCAGCTATCATGGGTGAAGCTTTCTTT.

This clonotype has only a few counts. J is TRBJ2-3 and V is TRBV7-8, with 15 bases lining up with TRBD2. The CDR3 extends over 19 amino acids. In germline, CDR1 is SGHVS, CDR2 FQNEAQ. V trimming: 5 bases; J trimming: 1 base; junction bases outside the gene matches: 10. CDR3 region: CASSPRSGLAGGGTDTQYF. The CDR3 nucleotides read TGTGCCAGCAGCCCACGATCGGGACTAGCGGGAGGAGGCACAGATACGCAGTATTTT.

This clonotype was seen a few times. This rearrangement joins TRBV10-2 to TRBJ1-2; tentatively, D is TRBD1 (5 bases). V was pared by 1 base and J by 8 bases, with 11 bases between. This CDR3 region has 13 residues. The V gene's germline CDR1 is WSHSY and CDR2 SAAADI. CDR3 sequence: CASSEFDSTGYTF. The CDR3 DNA is TGCGCCAGCAGTGAGTTCGACAGTACGGGCTACACCTTC.

This clonotype was seen more than once but under ten times. This chain uses TRBV20-1 with TRBJ1-6; D perhaps matches TRBD1 (6 bases). V lost 1 base and J lost 11, with 18 bases in between. The CDR3 spans 15 residues. Germline V CDR1 and CDR2: DFQATT, SNEGSKA (reference sequence). CDR3 nucleotide sequence: TGCAGTGCTAGAGGGGAGTTACAGGGTATTCCACCCCTCCACTTT. Translating gives CSARGELQGIPPLHF.

The chain combines TRBV4-1 with TRBJ1-5; perhaps TRBD1 as D (6 bases). The germline V gene encodes CDR1 MGHRA and CDR2 YSYEKL. Trimming left V 4 bases short and J 4 bases short, with 14 bases between. This CDR3 region has 15 residues. Written as DNA, the CDR3 is TGCGCCAGCAGCCGCTCGATGGACAGAAATCAGCCCCAGCATTTT. Translation: CASSRSMDRNQPQHF.